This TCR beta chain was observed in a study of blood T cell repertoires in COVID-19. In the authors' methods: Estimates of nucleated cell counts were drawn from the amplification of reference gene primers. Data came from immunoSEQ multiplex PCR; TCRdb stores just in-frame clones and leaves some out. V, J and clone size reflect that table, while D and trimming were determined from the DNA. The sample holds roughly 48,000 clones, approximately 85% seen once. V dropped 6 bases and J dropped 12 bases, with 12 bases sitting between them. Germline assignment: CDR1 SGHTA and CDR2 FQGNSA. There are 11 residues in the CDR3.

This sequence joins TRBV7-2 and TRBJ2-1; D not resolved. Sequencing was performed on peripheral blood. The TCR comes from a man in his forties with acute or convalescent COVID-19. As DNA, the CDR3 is TGTGCCAGCAGTAATTTAGAAGTGCAGTTCTTC. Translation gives CASSNLEVQFF.